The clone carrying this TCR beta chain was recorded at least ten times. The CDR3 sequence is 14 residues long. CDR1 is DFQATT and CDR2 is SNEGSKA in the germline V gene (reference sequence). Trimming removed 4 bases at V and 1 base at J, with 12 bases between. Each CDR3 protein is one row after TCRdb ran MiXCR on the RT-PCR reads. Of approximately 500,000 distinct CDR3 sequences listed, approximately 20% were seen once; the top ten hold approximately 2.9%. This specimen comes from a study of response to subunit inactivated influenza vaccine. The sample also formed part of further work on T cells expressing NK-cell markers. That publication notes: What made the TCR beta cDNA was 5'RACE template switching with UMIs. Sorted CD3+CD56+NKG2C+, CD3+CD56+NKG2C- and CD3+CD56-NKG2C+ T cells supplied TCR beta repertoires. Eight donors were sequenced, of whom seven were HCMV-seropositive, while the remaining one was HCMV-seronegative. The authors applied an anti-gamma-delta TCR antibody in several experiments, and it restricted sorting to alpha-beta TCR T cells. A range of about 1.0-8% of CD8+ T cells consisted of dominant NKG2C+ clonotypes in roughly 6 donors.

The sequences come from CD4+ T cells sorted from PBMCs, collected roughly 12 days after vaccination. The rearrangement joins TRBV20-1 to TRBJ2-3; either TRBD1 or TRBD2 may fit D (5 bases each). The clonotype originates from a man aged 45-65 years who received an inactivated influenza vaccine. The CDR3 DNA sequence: TGCAGTGCTATGGGGGTCCGTCGCACAGATACGCAGTATTTT. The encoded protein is CSAMGVRRTDTQYF.